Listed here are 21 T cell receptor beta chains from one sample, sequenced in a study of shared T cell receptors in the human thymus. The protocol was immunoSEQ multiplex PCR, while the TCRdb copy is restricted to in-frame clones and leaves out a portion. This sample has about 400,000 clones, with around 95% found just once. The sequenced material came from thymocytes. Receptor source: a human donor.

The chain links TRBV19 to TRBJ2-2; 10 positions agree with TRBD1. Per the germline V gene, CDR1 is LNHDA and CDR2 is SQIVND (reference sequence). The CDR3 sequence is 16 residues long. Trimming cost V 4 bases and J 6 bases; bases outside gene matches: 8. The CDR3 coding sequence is TGTGCCAGTAGTACCCACACCGGGACAGGGGCCGGGGAGCTGTTTTTT. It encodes CASSTHTGTGAGELFF.

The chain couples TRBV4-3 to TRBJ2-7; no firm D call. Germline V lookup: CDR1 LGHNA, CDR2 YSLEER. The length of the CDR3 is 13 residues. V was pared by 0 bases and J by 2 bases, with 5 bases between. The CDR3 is CASSQENPYEQYF. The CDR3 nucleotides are TGCGCCAGCAGCCAAGAGAATCCCTACGAGCAGTACTTC.

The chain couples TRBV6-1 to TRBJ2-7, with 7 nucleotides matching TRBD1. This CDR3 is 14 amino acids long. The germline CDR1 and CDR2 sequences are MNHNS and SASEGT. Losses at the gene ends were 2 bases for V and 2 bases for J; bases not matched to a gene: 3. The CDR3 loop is CASSEQGEAYEQYF. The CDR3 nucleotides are TGTGCCAGCAGTGAACAGGGGGAAGCCTACGAGCAGTACTTC.

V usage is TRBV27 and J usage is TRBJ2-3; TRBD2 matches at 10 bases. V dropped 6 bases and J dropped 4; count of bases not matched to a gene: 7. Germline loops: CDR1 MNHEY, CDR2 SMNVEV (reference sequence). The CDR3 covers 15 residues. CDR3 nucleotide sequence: TGTGCCAGCAGCACTCCTAGCGGGAGAGCAGATACGCAGTATTTT. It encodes CASSTPSGRADTQYF.

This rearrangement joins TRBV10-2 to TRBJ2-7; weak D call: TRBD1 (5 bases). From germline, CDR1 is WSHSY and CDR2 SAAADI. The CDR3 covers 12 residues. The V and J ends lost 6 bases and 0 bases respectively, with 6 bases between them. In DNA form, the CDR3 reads TGCGCCAGCAGAGGGGACTCCTACGAGCAGTACTTC. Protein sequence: CASRGDSYEQYF.

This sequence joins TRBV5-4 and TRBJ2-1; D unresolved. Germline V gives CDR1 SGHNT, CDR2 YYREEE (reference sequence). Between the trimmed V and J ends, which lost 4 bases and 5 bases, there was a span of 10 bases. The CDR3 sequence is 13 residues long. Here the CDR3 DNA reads TGTGCCAGCAGCCCCGGACCAGACAATGAGCAGTTCTTC. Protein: CASSPGPDNEQFF.

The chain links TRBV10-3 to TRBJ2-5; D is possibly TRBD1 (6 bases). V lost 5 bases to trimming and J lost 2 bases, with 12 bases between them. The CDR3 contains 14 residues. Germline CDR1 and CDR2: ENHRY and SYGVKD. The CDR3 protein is CAISWTAEQETQYF. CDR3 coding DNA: TGTGCCATCAGTTGGACAGCAGAACAAGAGACCCAGTACTTC.

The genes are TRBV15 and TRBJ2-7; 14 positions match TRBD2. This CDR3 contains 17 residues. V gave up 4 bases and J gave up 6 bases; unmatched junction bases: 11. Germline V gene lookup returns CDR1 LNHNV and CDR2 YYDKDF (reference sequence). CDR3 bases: TGTGCCACCAGCACTACGGGACTAGCGGGAGATCGCCGCGAGCAGTACTTC. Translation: CATSTTGLAGDRREQYF.

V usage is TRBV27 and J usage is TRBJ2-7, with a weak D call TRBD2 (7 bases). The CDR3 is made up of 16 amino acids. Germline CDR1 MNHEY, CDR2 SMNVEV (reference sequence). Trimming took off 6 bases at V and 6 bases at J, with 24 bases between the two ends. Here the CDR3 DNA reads TGTGCCAGCAGCCCGGGTCGGGGGGCATTTTTGGGCGAGCAGTACTTC. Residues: CASSPGRGAFLGEQYF.

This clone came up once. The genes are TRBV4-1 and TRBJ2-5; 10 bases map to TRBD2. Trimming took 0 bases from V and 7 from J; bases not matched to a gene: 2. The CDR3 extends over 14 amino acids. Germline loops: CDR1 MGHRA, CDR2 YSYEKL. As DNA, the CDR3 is TGCGCCAGCAGCCAAGAGGCTAGCGGGGGGACCCAGTACTTC. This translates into CASSQEASGGTQYF.

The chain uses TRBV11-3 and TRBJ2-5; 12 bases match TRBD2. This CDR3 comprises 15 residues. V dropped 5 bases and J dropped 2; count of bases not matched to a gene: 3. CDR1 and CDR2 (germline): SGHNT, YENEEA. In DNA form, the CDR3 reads TGTGCCAGCAGCCTGACTAGCGGGAGACAAGAGACCCAGTACTTC. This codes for CASSLTSGRQETQYF.

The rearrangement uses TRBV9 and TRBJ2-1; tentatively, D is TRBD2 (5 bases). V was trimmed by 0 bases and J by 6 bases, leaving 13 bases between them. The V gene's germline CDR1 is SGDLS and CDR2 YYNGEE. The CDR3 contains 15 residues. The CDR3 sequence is CASSVARERCNEQFF. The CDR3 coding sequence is TGTGCCAGCAGCGTAGCGAGGGAGCGCTGCAATGAGCAGTTCTTC.

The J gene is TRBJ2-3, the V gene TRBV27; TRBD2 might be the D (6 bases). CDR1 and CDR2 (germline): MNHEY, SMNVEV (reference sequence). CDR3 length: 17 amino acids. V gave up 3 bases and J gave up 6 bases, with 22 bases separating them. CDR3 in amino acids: CASSFHRVADKGDTQYF. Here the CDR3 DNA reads TGTGCCAGCAGTTTTCACCGGGTAGCGGACAAGGGGGATACGCAGTATTTT.

This chain's CDR3 is CASSQDVGGGYGYTF. The CDR3 DNA is TGCGCCAGCAGCCAAGATGTAGGGGGAGGCTATGGCTACACCTTC. This chain uses TRBV4-1 with TRBJ1-2; TRBD1 might be the D (6 bases). The V gene's germline CDR1 is MGHRA and CDR2 YSYEKL. Trimming cost V 0 bases and J 4 bases, with 12 bases left between them. The CDR3 is 15 amino acids.

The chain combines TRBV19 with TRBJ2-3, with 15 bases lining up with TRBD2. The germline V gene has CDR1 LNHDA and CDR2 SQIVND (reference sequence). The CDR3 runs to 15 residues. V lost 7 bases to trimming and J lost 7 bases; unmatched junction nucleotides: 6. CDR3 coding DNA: TGTGCCAGTACACTCGGGACTAGCGGGAGGCATACGCAGTATTTT. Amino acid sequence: CASTLGTSGRHTQYF. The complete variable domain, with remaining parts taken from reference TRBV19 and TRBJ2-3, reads DGGITQSPKYLFRKEGQNVTLSCEQNLNHDAMYWYRQDPGQGLRLIYYSQIVNDFQKGDIAEGYSVSREKKESFPLTVTSAQKNPTAFYLCASTLGTSGRHTQYFGPGTRLTVL.

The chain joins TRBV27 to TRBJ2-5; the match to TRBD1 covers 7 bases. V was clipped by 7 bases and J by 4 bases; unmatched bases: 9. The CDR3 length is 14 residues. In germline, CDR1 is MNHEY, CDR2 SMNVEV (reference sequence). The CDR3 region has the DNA TGTGCCAGCATTCCAAGCACAGGGGCAGAGACCCAGTACTTC. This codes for CASIPSTGAETQYF.

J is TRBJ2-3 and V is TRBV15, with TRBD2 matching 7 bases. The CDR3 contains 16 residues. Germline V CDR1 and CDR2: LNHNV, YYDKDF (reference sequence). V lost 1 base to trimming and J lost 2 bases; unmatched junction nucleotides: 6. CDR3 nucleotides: TGTGCCACCAGCAGAGTACGCCTAGCGGCCACAGATACGCAGTATTTT. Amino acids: CATSRVRLAATDTQYF.

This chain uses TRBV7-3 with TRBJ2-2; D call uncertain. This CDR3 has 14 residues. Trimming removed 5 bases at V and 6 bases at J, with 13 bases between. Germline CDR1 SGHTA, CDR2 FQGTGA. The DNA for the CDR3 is TGTGCCAGCAGCCACACCGGCGCGGCCGGGGAGCTGTTTTTT. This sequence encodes CASSHTGAAGELFF.

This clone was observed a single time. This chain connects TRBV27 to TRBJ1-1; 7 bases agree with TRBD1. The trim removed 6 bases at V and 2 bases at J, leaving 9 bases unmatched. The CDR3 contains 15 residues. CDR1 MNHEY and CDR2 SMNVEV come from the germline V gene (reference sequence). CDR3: CASSVTGAPNTEAFF. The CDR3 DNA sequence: TGTGCCAGCAGCGTAACAGGGGCACCTAACACTGAAGCTTTCTTT.

CDR3 in amino acids: CASRLGRTNEKLFF. In DNA, the CDR3 is TGTGCCAGCAGGCTGGGGAGAACTAATGAAAAACTGTTTTTT. V is TRBV27 and J is TRBJ1-4, with no clear D. Trimming pared 6 bases from V and 1 base from J, leaving 9 bases between. Per the germline V gene, CDR1 is MNHEY and CDR2 is SMNVEV (reference sequence). The length of the CDR3 is 14 residues.

In nucleotides, the CDR3 is TGTGCCAGCAGCGGTAGCGGGAGAGAGTCCAAAAACATTCAGTACTTC. This encodes CASSGSGRESKNIQYF. V is TRBV5-8 and J is TRBJ2-4, with 9 bases lining up with TRBD2. The CDR3 covers 16 residues. The V and J ends lost 4 bases and 2 bases, in that order; junction bases with no gene match: 7. Germline V CDR1 and CDR2: SGHTS, YDEGEE.